The source of this T cell receptor beta chain is a study of shared clonotypes between healthy human individuals. Naive CD45RA+ and memory CD45RA-negative subsets were split from CD4+ cells. This clone was detected only a few times. Other DNA sequences from this sample encode an identical CDR3 as well. The genomic DNA of each subset was split evenly across several immunoSEQ plates. Here immunoSEQ multiplex PCR was the method, and the copy in TCRdb shows in-frame clones only, minus some. The data contain roughly 1,100,000 clones, more than 65% of them singletons. Sequenced material: memory CD4+ T cells sorted from blood. Subset noted: CD45RA-negative fraction. This sequence originates from a man aged 18 to 30 in good health.

The CDR3 is CAWSVDRNQPQHF. In nucleotides, the CDR3 is TGTGCCTGGAGTGTAGACAGAAATCAGCCCCAGCATTTT. This chain uses TRBV30 with TRBJ1-5, with D possibly matching TRBD1 (5 bases). Germline lookup yields CDR1 GTSNPN and CDR2 SVGIG (reference sequence). This CDR3 region has 13 residues. Trimming pared 0 bases from V and 4 bases from J, leaving 7 bases between.